One and the same sample provided the 27 T cell receptor beta chains below, sequenced in a study of T cell responses to AZD1222 COVID-19 vaccine (dated by TCRdb to the early 2020s). The receptor library was made with the immunoSEQ multiplex PCR assay. TCRdb mirrors the immuneACCESS table, restricted to in-frame sequences. Some clones are absent from its copies; in checked studies, under half trace to an unresolved V gene, and the reason for the others is unknown. This sample is represented by roughly 200,000 clones; approximately 90% of them were singletons. The ten biggest clones cover approximately 1.8% of the sample. The time point label for this specimen denotes: about 28 days (+/-7) after the second vaccine dose. Sample: peripheral blood, taken 28 days after the second AZD1222 dose. Receptor source: an adult who received the AZD1222 COVID-19 vaccine.

J is TRBJ1-2 and V is TRBV30; 7 positions agree with TRBD1. CDR3 length: 13 residues. CDR1 and CDR2 (germline): GTSNPN, SVGIG (reference sequence). The trim removed 5 bases at V and 5 bases at J, leaving 8 bases unmatched. CDR3 in amino acids: CAWSQGIRYGYTF. CDR3 sequence (DNA): TGTGCCTGGTCACAGGGGATTAGGTATGGCTACACCTTC.

The chain couples TRBV7-9 to TRBJ2-7, with 7 bases identical to TRBD1. With V trimmed by 0 bases and J by 3 bases, 8 bases remained unmatched. CDR1 and CDR2 from the germline V gene are SEHNR and FQNEAQ (reference sequence). CDR3 length: 16 amino acids. CDR3 sequence (DNA): TGTGCCAGCAGCTTAGCGTTAGGGGACAGTTTCTACGAGCAGTACTTC. Translation gives CASSLALGDSFYEQYF.

This clone showed up just once. The chain joins TRBV9 to TRBJ2-1; D not certain. The germline CDR1 and CDR2 sequences are SGDLS and YYNGEE. V shed 0 bases and J shed 6 bases, with 1 base lying between them. The CDR3 is 11 amino acids. This CDR3 is CASSVANEQFF. The CDR3 region has the DNA TGTGCCAGCAGCGTAGCCAATGAGCAGTTCTTC.

The CDR3 region is CASSLPGGSPLHF. The CDR3 DNA is TGTGCCAGCAGCTTACCGGGAGGTTCACCCCTCCACTTT. J is TRBJ1-6 and V is TRBV11-1; D gene ambiguous. CDR1 is SGHAT, CDR2 FQDESV, per germline (reference sequence). The CDR3 length is 13 residues. V lost 2 bases and J lost 9, with 8 bases in between.

The rearrangement joins TRBV7-8 to TRBJ2-4, with a tentative D call TRBD2 (5 bases). Between the trimmed V and J ends, which lost 1 base and 6 bases, there was a span of 10 bases. The germline gives CDR1 SGHVS, CDR2 FQNEAQ. This CDR3 has 14 residues. This CDR3 is CASSLEPGRNIQYF. As DNA, the CDR3 is TGTGCCAGCAGCTTAGAACCGGGGAGAAACATTCAGTACTTC.

This rearrangement joins TRBV4-1 to TRBJ2-3; 7 bases match TRBD2. The CDR3 is 15 residues long. The J segment lost 2 bases and the V segment lost 1 base, leaving 3 bases of the junction unmatched. Germline assignment: CDR1 MGHRA and CDR2 YSYEKL. The CDR3 region is CASSQGEGTTDTQYF. CDR3 nucleotide sequence: TGCGCCAGCAGCCAAGGGGAGGGAACCACAGATACGCAGTATTTT.

This chain uses TRBV2 with TRBJ1-2; perhaps TRBD1 as D (6 bases). Per germline, CDR1 SNHLY and CDR2 FYNNEI. CDR3 length equals 14 residues. V was clipped by 0 bases and J by 8 bases, with 13 bases between them. The CDR3, as DNA: TGTGCCAGCAGTGAAGCGGGGGGGCGCGGCGGCTACACCTTC. Translated, it gives CASSEAGGRGGYTF.

The gene calls are TRBV19 and TRBJ2-7; TRBD2 matches 9 bases. The germline gives CDR1 LNHDA, CDR2 SQIVND (reference sequence). CDR3 size: 16 residues. V gave up 5 bases and J gave up 5 bases; unmatched junction bases: 13. The CDR3 DNA follows: TGTGCCAGTAGTCTCCTTGGTAGCGGGAGCAGACACGAGCAGTACTTC. Translating it yields CASSLLGSGSRHEQYF.

The V call is TRBV5-1, the J call TRBJ2-6; D ambiguous. Germline CDR1 and CDR2: SGHRS and YFSETQ. V dropped 0 bases and J dropped 0 bases, with 4 bases sitting between them. This CDR3 is 15 amino acids long. The CDR3 region is CASSLVGSGANVLTF. The CDR3 DNA is TGCGCCAGCAGCTTGGTGGGCTCTGGGGCCAACGTCCTGACTTTC.

This chain connects TRBV18 to TRBJ2-2, with 8 bases lining up with TRBD2. Per the germline V gene, CDR1 is KGHSH and CDR2 is LQKENI. V was pared by 4 bases and J by 6 bases, with 7 bases of the junction left unmatched. The CDR3 contains 15 residues. DNA for the CDR3: TGTGCCAGCTCACTCTACCTAGCGGGCGCCGGGGAGCTGTTTTTT. Translation gives CASSLYLAGAGELFF.

With regard to this clone: At one end the junction does not follow the germline gene, possibly because of a read error. The chain carries TRBV7-7 and TRBJ1-4; D is possibly TRBD1 (6 bases). CDR1 is SSHAT, CDR2 FNYEAQ, per germline (reference sequence). The CDR3 extends over 15 amino acids. CDR3 in amino acids: CASSLSQGPNEKLFF. In nucleotides, the CDR3 is TGTGCTAGCAGCTTAAGCCAGGGGCCTAATGAAAAACTGTTTTTT.

This rearrangement joins TRBV5-1 to TRBJ2-5, with a possible D match to TRBD2 (5 bases). The V end lost 0 bases, the J end lost 5 bases, and 8 bases lay between the germline ends. The CDR3 spans 13 residues. Germline CDR1 is SGHRS and CDR2 is YFSETQ. CDR3 region: CASSLGTFETQYF. CDR3 in DNA: TGCGCCAGCAGCTTGGGGACTTTTGAGACCCAGTACTTC.

The chain couples TRBV7-2 to TRBJ1-2; TRBD1 might be the D (6 bases). CDR1 SGHTA and CDR2 FQGNSA come from the germline V gene. The V end lost 4 bases, the J end lost 8 bases, and 17 bases lay between the germline ends. The CDR3 extends over 14 amino acids. CDR3 residues: CASSSTPGVDGYTF. The CDR3 DNA is TGTGCCAGCAGCTCAACGCCAGGGGTTGACGGCTACACCTTC.

This chain links TRBV21-1 with TRBJ1-5. TRBV21-1 is deemed a pseudogene. CDR3 length: 16 residues. The CDR3 nucleotides are TGTGCCAGCAGCACCCCTTTTATCGAGGGTGGTCAGCCCCAGCATTTT. Protein: CASSTPFIEGGQPQHF.

V is TRBV6-5 and J is TRBJ1-6; D gene uncertain. The CDR3 totals 13 residues. Germline lookup yields CDR1 MNHEY and CDR2 SVGAGI. Trimming removed 8 bases from V and 9 bases from J, with 14 bases in between. CDR3 residues: CASRTGSSSPLHF. The CDR3 bases are TGTGCCAGCCGAACTGGGTCGAGTTCACCCCTCCACTTT.

J is TRBJ2-5 and V is TRBV7-9; D is ambiguous. The V and J ends lost 2 bases and 1 base respectively, with 14 bases between them. The germline CDR1 and CDR2 sequences are SEHNR and FQNEAQ (reference sequence). The CDR3 runs to 16 residues. CDR3 loop: CASSLSVGAGQETQYF. In DNA form, the CDR3 reads TGTGCCAGCAGCTTATCCGTTGGAGCCGGCCAAGAGACCCAGTACTTC.

The chain has TRBV18 and TRBJ2-5, with 10 bases fitting TRBD2. The V segment lost 2 bases and the J segment 2 bases; nucleotides outside the gene matches: 2. The germline V gene encodes CDR1 KGHSH and CDR2 LQKENI. CDR3 length: 15 residues. CDR3 in amino acids: CASSPASGGQETQYF. CDR3 nucleotide sequence: TGTGCCAGCTCACCAGCTAGCGGGGGTCAAGAGACCCAGTACTTC.

The chain links TRBV3-1 (or the pseudogene TRBV3-2) to TRBJ2-2; TRBD1 is a possible D gene (5 bases). Trimming cost V 7 bases and J 5 bases, with 17 bases left between them. In germline, CDR1 is LGHDT, CDR2 YNNKEL (reference sequence). CDR3 length equals 15 residues. The CDR3 DNA is TGTGCCAGCACCTCGGGCCCCCCAGGGACCGGGGAGCTGTTTTTT. Its translation: CASTSGPPGTGELFF.

This sequence joins TRBV30 and TRBJ1-1, with D perhaps TRBD1 (6 bases). Trimming stripped 3 bases from V and 0 bases from J, with 20 bases between. Germline-derived CDR1 and CDR2 are GTSNPN and SVGIG (reference sequence). The CDR3 has 17 amino acids. The CDR3 loop is CAWRDFKRTEMNTEAFF. The CDR3, as DNA: TGTGCCTGGAGGGACTTCAAGCGGACAGAAATGAACACTGAAGCTTTCTTT.

This sequence joins TRBV18 and TRBJ2-3, with 12 bases fitting TRBD1. Germline assignment: CDR1 KGHSH and CDR2 LQKENI. Trimming removed 6 bases from V and 4 bases from J; junction bases left unmatched: 5. The CDR3 has 15 amino acids. CDR3 bases: TGTGCCAGCTCGCCGGGACAGGGGGCACCAGATACGCAGTATTTT. Its translation is CASSPGQGAPDTQYF.

The V call is TRBV11-2, the J call TRBJ1-1; 8 nucleotides agree with TRBD1. Germline-derived CDR1 and CDR2 are SGHAT and FQNNGV. Trimming removed 5 bases from V and 4 bases from J; junction bases left unmatched: 15. The CDR3 runs 17 residues. The CDR3 sequence: CASSRGAGGSFGTEAFF. The CDR3 DNA reads TGTGCCAGCAGCCGGGGGGCAGGGGGCAGTTTTGGCACTGAAGCTTTCTTT.

The chain carries TRBV15 and TRBJ2-7, with 14 bases lining up with TRBD2. There are 15 residues in the CDR3. Germline CDR1 reads LNHNV; CDR2 reads YYDKDF (reference sequence). V was pared by 5 bases and J by 5 bases, with 5 bases of the junction left unmatched. The CDR3 DNA reads as TGTGCCACCAGCTCCGGACTAGCGGGAGGTAACGAGCAGTACTTC. Amino acids: CATSSGLAGGNEQYF.

V usage is TRBV30 and J usage is TRBJ1-4; D ambiguous. With 2 bases removed from V and 11 bases from J, the gap between germline ends came to 9 bases. The CDR3 runs to 11 residues. Germline V gene lookup returns CDR1 GTSNPN and CDR2 SVGIG (reference sequence). CDR3 in DNA: TGTGCCTGGAGTCCCTCGGGGAAACTGTTTTTT. Its translation is CAWSPSGKLFF.

The V call is TRBV2, the J call TRBJ1-5; 7 bases line up with TRBD1. The ends lost 6 bases at V and 3 bases at J; junction bases unmatched: 8. In germline, CDR1 is SNHLY, CDR2 FYNNEI. CDR3 length: 15 residues. The CDR3 region has the DNA TGTGCCAGCAGCCCTACAGGGGCTACCAATCAGCCCCAGCATTTT. Encoded protein: CASSPTGATNQPQHF. Based on the CDR3 plus reference TRBV2 and TRBJ1-5, the full variable domain is EPEVTQTPSHQVTQMGQEVILRCVPISNHLYFYWYRQILGQKVEFLVSFYNNEISEKSEIFDDQFSVERPDGSNFTLKIRSTKLEDSAMYFCASSPTGATNQPQHFGDGTRLSIL.

CDR3 coding DNA: TGTGCCAGTAATCCGGGACATATATTGAACACTGAAGCTTTCTTT. Its translation is CASNPGHILNTEAFF. V usage is TRBV19 and J usage is TRBJ1-1; maybe TRBD1 (6 bases). The CDR3 is made up of 15 amino acids. Deletions cut 7 bases from V and 0 bases from J, with 15 bases between. Germline V gives CDR1 LNHDA, CDR2 SQIVND (reference sequence).

The chain combines TRBV6-5 with TRBJ1-1; no firm D call. The CDR3 length is 13 residues. V was shortened by 6 bases and J by 0 bases, with 8 bases between the two germline ends. The V gene's germline CDR1 is MNHEY and CDR2 SVGAGI. CDR3 sequence reads: CASRVGMNTEAFF. DNA of the CDR3: TGTGCCAGCAGGGTGGGGATGAACACTGAAGCTTTCTTT.

Worth noting for this clone: An end of the junction differs from the germline gene, which may be a read error. V gene TRBV7-7 combines with J gene TRBJ2-7, with 11 bases that match TRBD2. Germline CDR1 is SSHAT and CDR2 is FNYEAQ (reference sequence). This CDR3 is built from 15 residues. The CDR3 nucleotides are TGTGCTAGCAGCTCTGGGACTAGCGGCTCCTACGAGCAGTACTTC. This sequence encodes CASSSGTSGSYEQYF.